This paragraph covers one TCR beta chain sequence. Its antigen is currently unknown. The ends lost 4 bases at V and 6 bases at J; junction bases unmatched: 3. CDR1 SEHNR and CDR2 FQNEAQ come from the germline V gene (reference sequence). The CDR3 loop spans 14 amino acids. The data belong to a study of T cell responses to AZD1222 COVID-19 vaccine. Study conclusions and caveats: Without day 14 samples, only post-peak T cell repertoires were studied. At baseline, just 5 or 6 AZD1222 recipients tested seropositive.

TCRdb's table, derived via immunoSEQ multiplex PCR, lists solely in-frame clones and lacks some. The table lists 14,000 or so clones, 84% of them singletons. V gene TRBV7-9 combines with J gene TRBJ2-7; 13 bases agree with TRBD2. The receptor was isolated from an adult who received the AZD1222 COVID-19 vaccine. Sequencing used peripheral blood, obtained 28 days after the second AZD1222 dose. The CDR3 loop reads CASSSGLAGLEQYF. CDR3 in DNA: TGTGCCAGCAGCTCGGGACTAGCGGGACTCGAGCAGTACTTC.